These 13 T cell receptor delta chains came from one sample sequenced in a study of γδ T cells in repeated Plasmodium falciparum infection. Bulk repertoires came from Vgamma9/Vdelta2+ or Vdelta2-negative gammadelta T cells flow-sorted from PBMC. TCRdb reanalyzed the multiplex PCR reads using CATT. The sample lists tens of thousands of delta-chain clones; 0.98% were seen once. Specimen: gamma-delta T cells from blood. The receptors stem from a pool of human donors (malaria-infected and uninfected, not separated).

This clone was counted many times. V and J are TRDV2 and TRDJ1, with 12 bases aligning to TRDD3. Trimming at V came to 0 bases and at J to 0 bases, leaving 28 bases not matched to a gene. The CDR3 is made up of 25 amino acids. Per germline, CDR1 GEAIGNYY and CDR2 EKD. CDR3 sequence: CACDTVAVLGDTEEYVGGHTDKLIF. The CDR3 region has the DNA TGTGCCTGTGACACCGTTGCCGTACTGGGGGATACTGAGGAGTACGTGGGGGGACACACCGATAAACTCATCTTT.

The table lists this clone with a few counts. TCRdb attributes to this sequence the protein of a much larger clone, which differs from the DNA translation at residue 17; a read error is likely, and the protein displayed is translated from the DNA. No J gene call was made, and the V gene is TRDV1; the D call of TRDD3 is as the table states it, not checked on the DNA. Per germline, CDR1 TSWWSYY and CDR2 QGS. The CDR3 length is 19 residues. The CDR3 DNA follows: TGTGCTCTTGGGGAACTCTATGCATCCTCCCAACTGGGAACAGATAAACCCATCTTT. This codes for CALGELYASSQLGTDKPIF.

This clone has just a few counts. A read error likely explains this, since a far larger clone differs by one base. The same CDR3 also results from other DNA sequences found in this sample. The V gene corresponds to TRDV2; no J gene was called; the DNA was not used to check the table's D call, TRDD3. In germline, CDR1 is GEAIGNYY, CDR2 EKD. CDR3 length: 19 residues. The DNA of the CDR3 is TGTGCCTGTGACTCTCTGGCCCAATCGTCTGGGGAGTACACCGATAAGCTCATCTTT. This sequence encodes CACDSLAQSSGEYTDKLIF.

Details on this clone: For this DNA, TCRdb reports the protein of a much larger clone, which diverges at residue 5, most likely from a read error; the protein presented here is translated directly from the DNA. This sequence joins TRDV1 and TRDJ1; D gene unclear. Because TCRdb records no J gene, it was assigned here through a match of the DNA to germline. The CDR3 covers 20 residues. Germline V lookup: CDR1 TSWWSYY, CDR2 QGS. V was shortened by 4 bases and J by 0 bases, with 27 bases between the two germline ends. The CDR3: CALGVRQTPGVLLHTDKLIF. The CDR3 DNA reads as TGTGCTCTTGGGGTAAGACAAACCCCAGGAGTACTTCTCCACACCGATAAACTCATCTTT.

To note about this clone: This is likely an artifact of a read error, given a far larger clone one base away. No J gene was called, and the V gene is TRDV1; TRDD3, as called in the table, went unchecked against the DNA. The CDR3 extends over 23 amino acids. Per germline, CDR1 TSWWSYY and CDR2 QGS. Here the CDR3 DNA reads TGTGCTCTTGGGGACCCCGGCCTTCCTACCCACTGGGGGATCGGACGGGACACCGATAAGCTCATCTTT. This translates into CALGDPGLPTHWGIGRDTDKLIF.

This clone was counted a few times. The protein held in TCRdb is that of a much larger clone and does not match this DNA's translation at residue 8, likely because of a read error; the protein shown is translated from the DNA. The rearrangement links TRDV2 to TRDJ2; TRDD3 might be the D (5 bases). V was pared by 3 bases and J by 6 bases, with 22 bases between. The V gene's germline CDR1 is GEAIGNYY and CDR2 EKD. This CDR3 is 17 amino acids long. CDR3 bases: TGTGCCTGTGACCCTTGGGGTCGAACCGTGGGGTCAGCACAACTCTTCTTT. Translated: CACDPWGRTVGSAQLFF.

This clone has a handful of counts. TCRdb's listed protein matches a much larger clone and diverges from this DNA's translation at residue 18, likely through a read error; the protein shown comes from the DNA. The V gene is TRDV1; the J gene was not called; TRDD3 reflects the table's D call only, with no check against the DNA. In germline, CDR1 is TSWWSYY, CDR2 QGS. The CDR3 extends over 19 amino acids. CDR3 nucleotides: TGTGCTCTTGGAGAATATCGAAATACCTGGGGATATTACACCGATAAACTCACCTTT. Residues: CALGEYRNTWGYYTDKLTF.

This clone qualifies as medium-sized (0.01 to 0.1%). The sample holds other DNA sequences that translate to the same CDR3. This chain connects TRDV2 to TRDJ1; TRDD3 agrees at 8 bases. The germline gives CDR1 GEAIGNYY, CDR2 EKD. This CDR3 spans 14 amino acids. The V segment lost 3 bases and the J segment 2 bases; nucleotides outside the gene matches: 4. CDR3 coding DNA: TGTGCCTGTGACGGGATACGGAAAACCGATAAACTCATCTTT. Protein: CACDGIRKTDKLIF.

A remark on this clone: The protein TCRdb gives is from a much larger clone and does not agree with this DNA's translation at residue 7, likely a read error; the protein shown here comes from the DNA. V usage is TRDV2 and J usage is TRDJ1, with D tentatively TRDD3 (6 bases). Germline CDR1 reads GEAIGNYY; CDR2 reads EKD. CDR3 size: 19 residues. Trimming took off 2 bases at V and 0 bases at J, with 24 bases between the two ends. CDR3 loop: CACDINATGRARYTDKLIF. In nucleotides, the CDR3 is TGTGCCTGTGACATCAACGCGACTGGGAGGGCACGGTACACCGATAAACTCATCTTT.

The table lists this clone with a few counts. This is likely an artifact of a read error, given a far larger clone one base away. Other nucleotide sequences in the sample specify the same CDR3. This chain joins TRDV2 and TRDJ1; D is unresolved. Matching the DNA to germline supplied the J gene, which TCRdb does not give. Germline-derived CDR1 and CDR2 are GEAIGNYY and EKD. The CDR3 runs to 16 residues. CDR3 in DNA: TGTGCCTGCGACACCGTGGTCCGATCACCAGGCGATAAACTCATCTTT. As protein: CACDTVVRSPGDKLIF.

A few counts support this clone. With only one base between it and a far larger clone, this is likely a read error. The same CDR3 is also encoded by other DNA sequences in this sample. The V and J genes are TRDV1 and TRDJ1; TRDD2 or TRDD3 may be the D gene (5 bases each). The CDR3 consists of 18 residues. Trimming pared 4 bases from V and 0 bases from J, leaving 21 bases between. Germline values: CDR1 TSWWSYY, CDR2 QGS. The chain's CDR3 is CALGAPRAGLGYTDKLIF. Here the CDR3 DNA reads TGTGCTCTTGGGGCTCCTAGGGCTGGTTTGGGGTACACCGATAAACTCATCTTT.

This clone was counted a few times. The TCRdb protein, from a much larger clone, departs from this DNA's translation at residue 7, likely by read error; the protein shown derives from the DNA. The V gene is TRDV1, the J gene TRDJ1; 13 nucleotides line up with TRDD3. TCRdb gives no J gene; it was assigned here by matching the DNA to germline. Germline CDR1 is TSWWSYY and CDR2 is QGS. The CDR3 totals 21 residues. V was clipped by 5 bases and J by 0 bases; unmatched bases: 18. The CDR3 sequence: CALGLTQRNNWGIRYTDKLIF. CDR3 nucleotides: TGTGCTCTTGGGCTTACTCAACGTAATAACTGGGGGATACGGTACACCGATAAACTCATCTTT.

By share, this clone counts as medium-sized. The same CDR3 can be traced to other DNA sequences in this sample. J is TRDJ1 and V is TRDV1, with a weak D call TRDD2 (6 bases). Between the trimmed V and J ends, which lost 9 bases and 2 bases, there was a span of 13 bases. Germline V CDR1 and CDR2: TSWWSYY, QGS. This CDR3 contains 13 residues. Here the CDR3 DNA reads TGTGCTCTGCGGCCTTCCCTGACCGATAAACTCATCTTT. The encoded protein is CALRPSLTDKLIF.